These 13 T cell receptor beta chains came from one sample sequenced in a study of T cells in localized non-small cell lung cancer. Data came from immunoSEQ multiplex PCR; TCRdb stores just in-frame clones and leaves some out. Of more than 70,000 clones listed, about four fifths were seen once; the top ten hold 2.8%. Here the sequenced sample was peripheral blood, taken before any cancer treatment. Every receptor here comes from a man aged 40 to 75 with stage I lung adenocarcinoma.

This clone has a single count. The chain combines TRBV5-4 with TRBJ1-4, with TRBD1 matching over 9 bases. J was trimmed by 4 bases and V by 1 base; bases with no gene match: 2. The CDR3 contains 15 residues. The V gene's germline CDR1 is SGHNT and CDR2 YYREEE (reference sequence). CDR3 residues: CASSLMGQGNEKLFF. CDR3 sequence (DNA): TGTGCCAGCAGCTTGATGGGACAGGGTAATGAAAAACTGTTTTTT.

This clone showed up just a few times. This rearrangement joins TRBV4-2 to TRBJ1-4; D is ambiguous. CDR1 is LGHNA, CDR2 YNFKEQ, per germline. The CDR3 consists of 14 residues. V was clipped by 0 bases and J by 4 bases, with 6 bases between them. CDR3 in amino acids: CASSQESGNEKLFF. DNA of the CDR3: TGTGCCAGCAGCCAAGAGTCGGGTAATGAAAAACTGTTTTTT.

The chain couples TRBV21-1 to TRBJ2-2; no check of the table's D call, TRBD2, against the DNA was made. TRBV21-1 is marked as a pseudogene. This CDR3 contains 16 residues. The CDR3 region is CASSTIATGNTGELFF. The CDR3 bases are TGTGCCAGCAGCACCATAGCGACGGGAAACACCGGGGAGCTGTTTTTT.

The rearrangement uses TRBV19 and TRBJ2-2; D might be TRBD1 or TRBD2, each matching 5 bases. Per germline, CDR1 LNHDA and CDR2 SQIVND (reference sequence). The CDR3 extends over 15 amino acids. Trimming removed 4 bases from V and 5 bases from J, with 14 bases in between. CDR3: CASSSSYEGTGELFF. In DNA form, the CDR3 reads TGTGCCAGTAGTAGTAGTTACGAGGGGACCGGGGAGCTGTTTTTT.

The J gene is TRBJ1-5, the V gene TRBV19, with TRBD1 as a possible D gene (5 bases). V was cut by 6 bases and J by 5 bases, with 17 bases left in between. The CDR3 consists of 15 residues. Germline CDR1 LNHDA, CDR2 SQIVND (reference sequence). CDR3 in amino acids: CASRNLRVRDQPQHF. CDR3 nucleotide sequence: TGTGCCAGTAGGAACCTCAGGGTCCGGGATCAGCCCCAGCATTTT.

The V and J genes are TRBV19 and TRBJ1-1; D is unclear. CDR3 length: 13 amino acids. CDR1 is LNHDA, CDR2 SQIVND, per germline (reference sequence). With 3 bases removed from V and 2 bases from J, the gap between germline ends came to 7 bases. In DNA, the CDR3 is TGTGCCAGTAGTATTAGATATAACACTGAAGCTTTCTTT. Amino acid sequence: CASSIRYNTEAFF.

The chain uses TRBV18 and TRBJ2-1, with TRBD2 matching 7 bases. Germline lookup yields CDR1 KGHSH and CDR2 LQKENI. After removal of 3 bases from V and 3 bases from J, the junction contained 2 bases not matched to a gene. The CDR3 consists of 14 residues. The CDR3 loop reads CASSPGRDYNEQFF. Written as DNA, the CDR3 is TGTGCCAGCTCACCGGGGAGGGACTACAATGAGCAGTTCTTC.

The chain's CDR3 is CASSIVNSGFGANVLTF. DNA for the CDR3: TGTGCCAGTAGTATAGTAAACTCAGGGTTCGGGGCCAACGTCCTGACTTTC. The chain employs TRBV19 and TRBJ2-6; D is possibly TRBD1 (5 bases). CDR3 length: 17 amino acids. Deletions cut 1 base from V and 4 bases from J, with 14 bases between. Germline loops: CDR1 LNHDA, CDR2 SQIVND (reference sequence).

The rearrangement links TRBV6-4 to TRBJ2-2, with 11 bases that match TRBD2. V lost 4 bases to trimming and J lost 5 bases; unmatched junction nucleotides: 0. Germline lookup yields CDR1 MRHNA and CDR2 SNTAGT. CDR3 length equals 14 residues. The CDR3 bases are TGTGCCAGCAGTGGACTAGCGGGGACCGGGGAGCTGTTTTTT. Its translation is CASSGLAGTGELFF.

This rearrangement joins TRBV19 to TRBJ1-2, with TRBD1 matching 9 bases. The length of the CDR3 is 15 residues. V dropped 6 bases and J dropped 4; count of bases not matched to a gene: 9. Germline V gene data show CDR1 as LNHDA and CDR2 as SQIVND (reference sequence). In nucleotides, the CDR3 is TGTGCCAGTAGCCCAACCACAGGGGGCGCCTATGGCTACACCTTC. This sequence encodes CASSPTTGGAYGYTF.

The chain recombines TRBV28 with TRBJ2-5; possibly TRBD1 for D (5 bases). Looked up from germline, CDR1 is MDHEN and CDR2 is SYDVKM. The CDR3 contains 13 residues. Trimming took off 3 bases at V and 4 bases at J, with 9 bases between the two ends. In DNA, the CDR3 is TGTGCCAGCAGTTTCCAGGGTTTAGAGACCCAGTACTTC. Translating gives CASSFQGLETQYF. The full variable domain, rest sourced from reference TRBV28 and TRBJ2-5, is DVKVTQSSRYLVKRTGEKVFLECVQDMDHENMFWYRQDPGLGLRLIYFSYDVKMKEKGDIPEGYSVSREKKERFSLILESASTNQTSMYLCASSFQGLETQYFGPGTRLLVL.

J is TRBJ2-1 and V is TRBV15, with a tentative D call TRBD2 (5 bases). V gave up 1 base and J gave up 10 bases, with 5 bases separating them. This CDR3 has 11 amino acids. The V gene's germline CDR1 is LNHNV and CDR2 YYDKDF (reference sequence). In DNA form, the CDR3 reads TGTGCCACCAGCAGAGGGAGGGAGCAGTTCTTC. Its protein product is CATSRGREQFF.

V is TRBV7-9 and J is TRBJ2-1; 7 positions agree with TRBD2. CDR1 and CDR2 (germline): SEHNR, FQNEAQ (reference sequence). V trimming: 2 bases; J trimming: 5 bases; junction bases outside the gene matches: 6. CDR3 length: 15 residues. The CDR3 loop is CASSLMASGHNEQFF. Here the CDR3 DNA reads TGTGCCAGCAGCTTAATGGCTAGCGGACACAATGAGCAGTTCTTC.